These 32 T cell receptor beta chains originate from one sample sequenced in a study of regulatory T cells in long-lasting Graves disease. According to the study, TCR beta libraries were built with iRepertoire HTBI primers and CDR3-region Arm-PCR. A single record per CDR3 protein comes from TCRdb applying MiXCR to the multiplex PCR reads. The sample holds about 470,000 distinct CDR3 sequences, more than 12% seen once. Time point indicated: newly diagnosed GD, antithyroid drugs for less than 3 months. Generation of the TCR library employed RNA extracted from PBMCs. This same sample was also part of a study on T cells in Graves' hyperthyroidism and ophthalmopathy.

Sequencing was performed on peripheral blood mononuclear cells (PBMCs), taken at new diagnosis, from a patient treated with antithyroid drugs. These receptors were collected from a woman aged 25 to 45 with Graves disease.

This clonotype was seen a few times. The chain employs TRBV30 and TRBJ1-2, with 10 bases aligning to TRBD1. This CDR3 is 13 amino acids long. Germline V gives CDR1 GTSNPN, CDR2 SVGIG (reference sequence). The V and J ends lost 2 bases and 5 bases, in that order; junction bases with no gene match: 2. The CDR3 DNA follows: TGTGCCTGGAGTAAGGGACAGGGGTATGGCTACACCTTC. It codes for CAWSKGQGYGYTF.

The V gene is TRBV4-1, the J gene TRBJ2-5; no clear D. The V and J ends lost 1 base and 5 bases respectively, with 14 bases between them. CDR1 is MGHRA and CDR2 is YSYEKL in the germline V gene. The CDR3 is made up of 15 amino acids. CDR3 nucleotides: TGCGCCAGCAGCCAAGGGGCACCTGTATGGGAGACCCAGTACTTC. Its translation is CASSQGAPVWETQYF.

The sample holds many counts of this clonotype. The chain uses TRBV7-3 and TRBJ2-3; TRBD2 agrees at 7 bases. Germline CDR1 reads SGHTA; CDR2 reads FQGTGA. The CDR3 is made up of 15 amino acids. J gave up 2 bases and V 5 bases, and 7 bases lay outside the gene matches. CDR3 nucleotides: TGTGCCAGCAGCCAGACTAGCCGGCTCACAGATACGCAGTATTTT. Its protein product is CASSQTSRLTDTQYF.

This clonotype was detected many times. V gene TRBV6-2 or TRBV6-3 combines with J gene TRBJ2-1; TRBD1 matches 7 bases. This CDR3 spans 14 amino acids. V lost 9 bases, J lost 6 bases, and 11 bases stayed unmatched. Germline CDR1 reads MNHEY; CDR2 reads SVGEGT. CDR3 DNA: TGTGCCAGTTTGACAGGGTCGAGCCTCAATGAGCAGTTCTTC. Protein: CASLTGSSLNEQFF.

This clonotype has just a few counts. CDR3 DNA: TGTGCCAGCACATCCGCGTATGAAAAACTGTTTTTT. Amino acid sequence: CASTSAYEKLFF. This rearrangement joins TRBV28 to TRBJ1-4, with D unresolved. Between the trimmed V and J ends, which lost 7 bases and 6 bases, there was a span of 9 bases. CDR3 length equals 12 residues. CDR1 MDHEN and CDR2 SYDVKM come from the germline V gene.

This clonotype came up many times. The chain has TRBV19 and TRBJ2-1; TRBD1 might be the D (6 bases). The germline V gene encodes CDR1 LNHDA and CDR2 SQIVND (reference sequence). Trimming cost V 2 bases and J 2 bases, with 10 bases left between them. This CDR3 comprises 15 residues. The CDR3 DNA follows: TGTGCCAGTAGTATATGGGGGCCACCCTACAATGAGCAGTTCTTC. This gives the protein CASSIWGPPYNEQFF. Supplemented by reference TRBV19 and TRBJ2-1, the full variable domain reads DGGITQSPKYLFRKEGQNVTLSCEQNLNHDAMYWYRQDPGQGLRLIYYSQIVNDFQKGDIAEGYSVSREKKESFPLTVTSAQKNPTAFYLCASSIWGPPYNEQFFGPGTRLTVL.

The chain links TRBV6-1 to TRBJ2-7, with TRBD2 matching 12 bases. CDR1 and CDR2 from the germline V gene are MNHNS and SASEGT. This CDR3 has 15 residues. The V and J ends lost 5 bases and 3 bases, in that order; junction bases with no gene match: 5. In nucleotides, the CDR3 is TGTGCCAGCAGTCCTTGGACTAGCGGGATCTACGAGCAGTACTTC. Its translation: CASSPWTSGIYEQYF.

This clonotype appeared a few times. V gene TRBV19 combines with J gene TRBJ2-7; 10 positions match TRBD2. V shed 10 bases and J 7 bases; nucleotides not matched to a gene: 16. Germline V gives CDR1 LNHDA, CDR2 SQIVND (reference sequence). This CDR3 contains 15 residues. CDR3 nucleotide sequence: TGTGCCACGGGGGGGGACGCTAGCGGGAGAGGAGAGCAGTACTTC. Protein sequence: CATGGDASGRGEQYF.

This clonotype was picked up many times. The CDR3 here is CASTENTEAFF. The DNA for the CDR3 is TGTGCCAGCACTGAGAACACTGAAGCTTTCTTT. V is TRBV7-8 and J is TRBJ1-1; D is ambiguous. CDR3 length: 11 residues. Germline CDR1 reads SGHVS; CDR2 reads FQNEAQ. V lost 7 bases, J lost 1 base, and 4 bases lay in between.

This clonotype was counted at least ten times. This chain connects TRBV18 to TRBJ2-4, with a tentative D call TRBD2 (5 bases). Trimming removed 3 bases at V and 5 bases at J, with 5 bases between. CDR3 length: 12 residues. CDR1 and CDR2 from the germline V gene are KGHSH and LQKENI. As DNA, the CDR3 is TGTGCCAGCTCACCGGAGGAAAACATTCAGTACTTC. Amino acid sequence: CASSPEENIQYF.

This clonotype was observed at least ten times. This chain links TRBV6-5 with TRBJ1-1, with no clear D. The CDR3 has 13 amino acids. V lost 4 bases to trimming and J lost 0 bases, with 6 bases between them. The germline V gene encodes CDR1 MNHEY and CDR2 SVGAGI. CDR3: CASSFRMNTEAFF. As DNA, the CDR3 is TGTGCCAGCAGTTTCAGGATGAACACTGAAGCTTTCTTT.

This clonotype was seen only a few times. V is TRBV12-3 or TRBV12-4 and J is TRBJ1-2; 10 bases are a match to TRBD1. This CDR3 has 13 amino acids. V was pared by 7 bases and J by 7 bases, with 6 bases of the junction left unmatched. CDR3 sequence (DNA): TGTGCCAGCACTGTTTGGACAGGGGGTGGCTACACCTTC. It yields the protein CASTVWTGGGYTF.

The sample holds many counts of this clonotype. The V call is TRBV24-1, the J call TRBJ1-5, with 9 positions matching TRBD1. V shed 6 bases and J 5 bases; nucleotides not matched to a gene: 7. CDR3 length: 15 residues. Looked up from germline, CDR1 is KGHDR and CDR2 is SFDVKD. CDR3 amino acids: CATSLSGTGHQPQHF. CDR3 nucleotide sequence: TGTGCCACCAGTCTCTCCGGGACAGGGCATCAGCCCCAGCATTTT.

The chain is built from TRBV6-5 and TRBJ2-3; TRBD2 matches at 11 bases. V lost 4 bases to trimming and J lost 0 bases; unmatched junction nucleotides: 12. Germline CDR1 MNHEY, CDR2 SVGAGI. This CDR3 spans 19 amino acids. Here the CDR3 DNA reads TGTGCCAGCAGTTGGGAGCCGGGACTAGCGGACTATAGCACAGATACGCAGTATTTT. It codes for CASSWEPGLADYSTDTQYF.

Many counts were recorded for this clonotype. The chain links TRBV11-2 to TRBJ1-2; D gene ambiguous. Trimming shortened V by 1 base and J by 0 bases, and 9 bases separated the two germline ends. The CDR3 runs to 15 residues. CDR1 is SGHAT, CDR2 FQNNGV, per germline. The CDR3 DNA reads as TGTGCCAGCAGCTTAGGCCCAGGAGCTAACTATGGCTACACCTTC. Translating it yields CASSLGPGANYGYTF.

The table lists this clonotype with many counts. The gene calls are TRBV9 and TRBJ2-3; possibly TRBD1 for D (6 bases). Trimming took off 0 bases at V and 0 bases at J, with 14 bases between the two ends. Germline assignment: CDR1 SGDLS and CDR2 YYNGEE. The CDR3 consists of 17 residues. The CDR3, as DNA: TGTGCCAGCAGCGTAGAAATACAGGGAACTAGCACAGATACGCAGTATTTT. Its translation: CASSVEIQGTSTDTQYF.

The CDR3: CASSQALTATNEKLFF. DNA of the CDR3: TGTGCCAGCAGCCAGGCACTGACAGCCACTAATGAAAAACTGTTTTTT. The chain uses TRBV4-2 and TRBJ1-4, with D possibly being TRBD1 (5 bases). V lost 3 bases to trimming and J lost 2 bases, with 13 bases between them. The CDR3 covers 16 residues. The germline gives CDR1 LGHNA, CDR2 YNFKEQ.

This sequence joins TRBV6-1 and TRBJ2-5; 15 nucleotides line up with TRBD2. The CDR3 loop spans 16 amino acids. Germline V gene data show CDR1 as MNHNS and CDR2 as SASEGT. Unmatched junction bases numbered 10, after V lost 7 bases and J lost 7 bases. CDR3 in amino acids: CASTPRGLAGGPTQYF. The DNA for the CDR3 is TGTGCCAGCACCCCCCGGGGACTAGCGGGAGGACCGACCCAGTACTTC.

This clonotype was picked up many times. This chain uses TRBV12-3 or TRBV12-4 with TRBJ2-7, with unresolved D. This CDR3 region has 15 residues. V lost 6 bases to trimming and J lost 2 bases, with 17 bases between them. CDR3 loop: CASSSKGTHTYEQYF. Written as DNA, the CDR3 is TGTGCCAGCAGCTCTAAGGGAACCCACACCTACGAGCAGTACTTC.

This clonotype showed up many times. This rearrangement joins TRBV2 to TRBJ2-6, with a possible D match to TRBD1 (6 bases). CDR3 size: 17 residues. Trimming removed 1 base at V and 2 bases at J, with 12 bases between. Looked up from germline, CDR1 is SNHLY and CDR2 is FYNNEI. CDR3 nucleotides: TGTGCCAGCAGTGAAGTGAGGGCAGGGGCTGGGGCCAACGTCCTGACTTTC. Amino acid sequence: CASSEVRAGAGANVLTF.

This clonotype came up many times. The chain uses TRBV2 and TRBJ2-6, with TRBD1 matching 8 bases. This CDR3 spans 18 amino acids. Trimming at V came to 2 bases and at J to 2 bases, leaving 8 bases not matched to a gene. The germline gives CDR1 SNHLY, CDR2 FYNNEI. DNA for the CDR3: TGTGCCAGCAGTGAAAGACACAGGGGGAGTGCTGGGGCCAACGTCCTGACTTTC. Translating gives CASSERHRGSAGANVLTF.

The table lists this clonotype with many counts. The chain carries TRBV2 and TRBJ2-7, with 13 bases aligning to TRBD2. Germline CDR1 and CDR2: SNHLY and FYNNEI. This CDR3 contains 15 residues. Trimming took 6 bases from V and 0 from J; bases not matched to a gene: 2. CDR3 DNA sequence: TGTGCCAGCAGCGGGACTAGCGGGATCTCCTACGAGCAGTACTTC. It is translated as CASSGTSGISYEQYF.

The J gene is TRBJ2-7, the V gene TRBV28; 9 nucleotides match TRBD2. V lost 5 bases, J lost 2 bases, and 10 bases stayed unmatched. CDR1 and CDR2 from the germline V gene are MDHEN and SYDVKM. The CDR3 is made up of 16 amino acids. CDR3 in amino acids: CASSDVLAGLPYEQYF. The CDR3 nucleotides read TGTGCCAGCAGTGACGTTCTAGCGGGACTGCCCTACGAGCAGTACTTC.

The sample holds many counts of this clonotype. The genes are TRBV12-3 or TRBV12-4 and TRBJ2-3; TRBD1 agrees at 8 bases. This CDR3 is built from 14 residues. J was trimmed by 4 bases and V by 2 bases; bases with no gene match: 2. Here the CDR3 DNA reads TGTGCCAGCAGTTTATTGGACAGGGCAGATACGCAGTATTTT. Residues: CASSLLDRADTQYF.

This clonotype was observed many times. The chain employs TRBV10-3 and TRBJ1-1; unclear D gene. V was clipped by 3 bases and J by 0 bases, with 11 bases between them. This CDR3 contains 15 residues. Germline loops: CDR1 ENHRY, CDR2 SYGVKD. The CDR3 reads CAISDPGRMNTEAFF. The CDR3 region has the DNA TGTGCCATCAGTGATCCAGGTAGGATGAACACTGAAGCTTTCTTT.

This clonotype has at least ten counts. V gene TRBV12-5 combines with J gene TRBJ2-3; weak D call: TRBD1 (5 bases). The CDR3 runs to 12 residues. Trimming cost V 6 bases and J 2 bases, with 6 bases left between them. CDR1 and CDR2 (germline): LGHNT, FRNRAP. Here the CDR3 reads CASGTATDTQYF. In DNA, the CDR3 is TGTGCTAGTGGGACAGCCACAGATACGCAGTATTTT.

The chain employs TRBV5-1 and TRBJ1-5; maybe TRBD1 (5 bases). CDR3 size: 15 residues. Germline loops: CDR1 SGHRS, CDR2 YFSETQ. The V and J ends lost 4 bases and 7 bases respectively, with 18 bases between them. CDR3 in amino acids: CASSLAGTIGQPQHF. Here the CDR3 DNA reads TGCGCCAGCAGCCTTGCGGGGACCATAGGCCAGCCCCAGCATTTT.

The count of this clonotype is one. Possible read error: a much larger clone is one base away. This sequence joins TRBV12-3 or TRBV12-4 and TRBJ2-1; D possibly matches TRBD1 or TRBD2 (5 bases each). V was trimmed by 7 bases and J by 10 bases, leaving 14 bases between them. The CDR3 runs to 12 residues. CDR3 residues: CASTTRGPEQFF. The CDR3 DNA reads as TGTGCCAGCACCACGAGGGGCCCGGAGCAGTTCTTC.

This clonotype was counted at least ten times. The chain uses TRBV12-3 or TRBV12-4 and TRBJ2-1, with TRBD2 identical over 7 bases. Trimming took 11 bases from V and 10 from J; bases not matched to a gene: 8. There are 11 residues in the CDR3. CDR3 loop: CAGGGGREQFF. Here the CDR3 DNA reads TGTGCCGGGGGGGGTGGTCGGGAGCAGTTCTTC.

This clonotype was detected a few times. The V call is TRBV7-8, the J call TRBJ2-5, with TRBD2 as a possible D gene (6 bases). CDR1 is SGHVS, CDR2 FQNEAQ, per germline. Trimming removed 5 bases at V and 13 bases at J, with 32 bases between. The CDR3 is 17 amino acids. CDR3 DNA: TGTGCCAGCAGCCTCCTCCTGGACTATCCTCCCCCAGCGTCGCTGTACTTC. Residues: CASSLLLDYPPPASLYF. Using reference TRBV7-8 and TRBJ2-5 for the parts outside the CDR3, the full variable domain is GAGVSQSPRYKVAKRGQDVALRCDPISGHVSLFWYQQALGQGPEFLTYFQNEAQLDKSGLPSDRFFAERPEGSVSTLKIQRTQQEDSAVYLCASSLLLDYPPPASLYFGPGTRLLVL.

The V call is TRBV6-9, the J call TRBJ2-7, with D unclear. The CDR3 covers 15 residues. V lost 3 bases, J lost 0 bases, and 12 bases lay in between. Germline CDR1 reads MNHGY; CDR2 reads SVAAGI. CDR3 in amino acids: CASSYSRVSSYEQYF. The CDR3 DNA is TGTGCCAGCAGTTACTCTCGGGTCAGCTCCTACGAGCAGTACTTC.

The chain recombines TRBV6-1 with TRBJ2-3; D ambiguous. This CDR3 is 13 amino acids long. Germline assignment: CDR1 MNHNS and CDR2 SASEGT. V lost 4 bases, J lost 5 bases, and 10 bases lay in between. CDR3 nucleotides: TGTGCCAGCAGTGTCCAGCGCGGAGATACGCAGTATTTT. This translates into CASSVQRGDTQYF.